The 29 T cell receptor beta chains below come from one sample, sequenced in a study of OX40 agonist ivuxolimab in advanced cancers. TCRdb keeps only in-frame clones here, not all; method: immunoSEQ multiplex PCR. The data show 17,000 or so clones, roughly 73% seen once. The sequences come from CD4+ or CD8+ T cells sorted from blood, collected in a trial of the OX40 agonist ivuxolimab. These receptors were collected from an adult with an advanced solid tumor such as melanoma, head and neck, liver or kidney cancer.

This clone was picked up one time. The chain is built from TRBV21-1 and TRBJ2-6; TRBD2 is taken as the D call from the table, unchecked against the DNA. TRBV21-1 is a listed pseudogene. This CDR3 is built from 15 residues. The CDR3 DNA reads TGTGCCAGCGGACTAGGGGTGTCTGGGGCCAACGTCCTGACTTTC. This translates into CASGLGVSGANVLTF.

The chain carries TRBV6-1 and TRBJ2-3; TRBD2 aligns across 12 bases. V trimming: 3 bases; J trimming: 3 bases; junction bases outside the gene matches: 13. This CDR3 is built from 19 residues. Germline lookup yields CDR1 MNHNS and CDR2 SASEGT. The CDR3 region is CASSDLGVVGLAGTDTQYF. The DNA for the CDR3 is TGTGCCAGCAGTGATCTCGGCGTCGTCGGACTAGCGGGAACAGATACGCAGTATTTT.

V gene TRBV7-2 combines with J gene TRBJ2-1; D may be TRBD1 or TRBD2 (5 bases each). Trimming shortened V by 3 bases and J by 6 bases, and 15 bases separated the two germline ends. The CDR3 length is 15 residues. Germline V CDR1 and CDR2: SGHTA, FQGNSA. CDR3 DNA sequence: TGTGCCAGCAGCTTTACCGGGACCCCTATCAATGAGCAGTTCTTC. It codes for CASSFTGTPINEQFF.

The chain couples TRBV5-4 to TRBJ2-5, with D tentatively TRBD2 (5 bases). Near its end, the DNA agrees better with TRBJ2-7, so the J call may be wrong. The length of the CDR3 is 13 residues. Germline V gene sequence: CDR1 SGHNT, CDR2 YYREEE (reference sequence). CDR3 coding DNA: TGTGCCAGCACCTCAAGGGAGACCTACGAGCAGTACTTC. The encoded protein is CASTSRETYEQYF.

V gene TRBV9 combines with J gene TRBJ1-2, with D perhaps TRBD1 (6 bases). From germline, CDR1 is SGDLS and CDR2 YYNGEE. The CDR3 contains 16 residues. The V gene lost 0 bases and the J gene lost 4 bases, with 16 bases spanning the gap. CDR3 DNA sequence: TGTGCCAGCAGCGTAGATGGGGGCGCCCCGGGCTATGGCTACACCTTC. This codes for CASSVDGGAPGYGYTF. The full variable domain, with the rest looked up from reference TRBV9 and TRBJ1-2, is DSGVTQTPKHLITATGQRVTLRCSPRSGDLSVYWYQQSLDQGLQFLIQYYNGEERAKGNILERFSAQQFPDLHSELNLSSLELGDSALYFCASSVDGGAPGYGYTFGSGTRLTVV.

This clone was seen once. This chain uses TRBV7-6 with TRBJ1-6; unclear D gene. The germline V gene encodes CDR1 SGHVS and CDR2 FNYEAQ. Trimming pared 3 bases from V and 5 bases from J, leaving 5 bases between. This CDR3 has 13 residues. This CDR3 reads CASSFGNNSPLHF. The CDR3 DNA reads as TGTGCCAGCAGCTTCGGAAATAATTCACCCCTCCACTTT.

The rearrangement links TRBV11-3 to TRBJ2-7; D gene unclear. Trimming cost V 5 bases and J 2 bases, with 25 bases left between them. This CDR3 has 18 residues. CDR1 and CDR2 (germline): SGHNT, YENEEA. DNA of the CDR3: TGTGCCAGCAGCGCAAGGTGGGTAGAAGGAGAAGGTCCCTACGAGCAGTACTTC. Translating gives CASSARWVEGEGPYEQYF.

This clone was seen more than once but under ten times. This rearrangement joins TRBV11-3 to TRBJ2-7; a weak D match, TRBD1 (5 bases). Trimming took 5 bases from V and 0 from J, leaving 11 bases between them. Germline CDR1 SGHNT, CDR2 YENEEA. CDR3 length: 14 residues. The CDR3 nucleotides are TGTGCCAGCAGCCCAGGGAAGAGCTCCTACGAGCAGTACTTC. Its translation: CASSPGKSSYEQYF. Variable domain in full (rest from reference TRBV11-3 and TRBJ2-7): EAGVVQSPRYKIIEKKQPVAFWCNPISGHNTLYWYLQNLGQGPELLIRYENEEAVDDSQLPKDRFSAERLKGVDSTLKIQPAELGDSAVYLCASSPGKSSYEQYFGPGTRLTVT.

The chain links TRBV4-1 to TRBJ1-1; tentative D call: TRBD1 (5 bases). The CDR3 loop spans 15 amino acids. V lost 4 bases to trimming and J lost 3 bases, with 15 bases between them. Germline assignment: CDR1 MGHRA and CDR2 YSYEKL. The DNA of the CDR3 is TGCGCCAGCAGCCTTAGCCGGGGCGGGGACACTGAAGCTTTCTTT. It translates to CASSLSRGGDTEAFF.

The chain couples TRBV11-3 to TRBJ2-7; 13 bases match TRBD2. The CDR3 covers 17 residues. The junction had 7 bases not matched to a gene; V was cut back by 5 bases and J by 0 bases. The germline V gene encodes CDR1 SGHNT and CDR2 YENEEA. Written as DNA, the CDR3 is TGTGCCAGCAGCCCGGGACTAGCGGGACTCAGCTCCTACGAGCAGTACTTC. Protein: CASSPGLAGLSSYEQYF. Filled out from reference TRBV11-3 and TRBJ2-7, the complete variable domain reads EAGVVQSPRYKIIEKKQPVAFWCNPISGHNTLYWYLQNLGQGPELLIRYENEEAVDDSQLPKDRFSAERLKGVDSTLKIQPAELGDSAVYLCASSPGLAGLSSYEQYFGPGTRLTVT.

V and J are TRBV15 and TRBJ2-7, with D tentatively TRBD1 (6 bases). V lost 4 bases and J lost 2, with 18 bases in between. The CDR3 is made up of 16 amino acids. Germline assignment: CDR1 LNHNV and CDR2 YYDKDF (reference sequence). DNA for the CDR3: TGTGCCACCAGCAAGAAGGGACACGGACGCGCCTACGAGCAGTACTTC. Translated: CATSKKGHGRAYEQYF.

The CDR3 region is CASSLGTHTEAFF. DNA of the CDR3: TGTGCCAGCAGTTTAGGGACCCACACTGAAGCTTTCTTT. The J gene is TRBJ1-1, the V gene TRBV27, with a possible D match to TRBD1 (5 bases). The CDR3 loop spans 13 amino acids. Germline CDR1 reads MNHEY; CDR2 reads SMNVEV (reference sequence). Trimming stripped 2 bases from V and 3 bases from J, with 7 bases between.

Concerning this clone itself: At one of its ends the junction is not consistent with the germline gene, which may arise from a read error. The CDR3 DNA follows: TGTGCCAGCACTACGACTAGCGGGAGCTCCGAGCGGTACTTC. Translation: CASTTTSGSSERYF. V is TRBV27 and J is TRBJ2-7; 12 nucleotides line up with TRBD2. CDR3 length: 14 residues. From germline, CDR1 is MNHEY and CDR2 SMNVEV (reference sequence).

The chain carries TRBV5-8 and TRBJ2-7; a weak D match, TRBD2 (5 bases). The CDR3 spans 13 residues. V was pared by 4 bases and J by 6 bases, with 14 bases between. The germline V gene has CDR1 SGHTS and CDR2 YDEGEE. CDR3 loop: CASSTRIEGEQYF. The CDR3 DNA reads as TGTGCCAGCAGCACCCGGATCGAGGGCGAGCAGTACTTC. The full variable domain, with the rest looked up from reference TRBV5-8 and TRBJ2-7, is EAGVTQSPTHLIKTRGQQATLRCSPISGHTSVYWYQQALGLGLQFLLWYDEGEERNRGNFPPRFSGRQFPNYSSELNVNALELEDSALYLCASSTRIEGEQYFGPGTRLTVT.

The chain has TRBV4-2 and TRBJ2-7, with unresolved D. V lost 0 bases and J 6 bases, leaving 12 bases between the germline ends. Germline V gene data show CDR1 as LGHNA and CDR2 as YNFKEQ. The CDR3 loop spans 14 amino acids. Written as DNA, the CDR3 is TGTGCCAGCAGCCAAGAATTTGGGTGGCCCGAGCAGTACTTC. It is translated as CASSQEFGWPEQYF.

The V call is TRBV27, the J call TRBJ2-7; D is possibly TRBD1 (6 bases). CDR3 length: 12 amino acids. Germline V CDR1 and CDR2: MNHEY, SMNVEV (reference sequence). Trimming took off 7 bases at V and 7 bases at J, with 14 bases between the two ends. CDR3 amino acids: CASNSQGTEQYF. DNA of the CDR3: TGTGCCAGCAACTCACAGGGTACTGAGCAGTACTTC.

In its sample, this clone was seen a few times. This chain's CDR3 is CASSLENWNEQFF. The CDR3 DNA reads as TGTGCCAGCAGCTTAGAAAATTGGAATGAGCAGTTCTTC. This sequence joins TRBV11-3 and TRBJ2-1; D not resolved. Germline V gene lookup returns CDR1 SGHNT and CDR2 YENEEA. CDR3 length: 13 residues. V lost 0 bases and J lost 7, with 7 bases in between.

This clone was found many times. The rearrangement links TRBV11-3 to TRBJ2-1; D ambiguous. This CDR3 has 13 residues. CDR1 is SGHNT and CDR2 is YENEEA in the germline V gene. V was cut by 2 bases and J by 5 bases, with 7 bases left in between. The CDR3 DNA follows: TGTGCCAGCAGCTTAAACGGAGACAATGAGCAGTTCTTC. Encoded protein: CASSLNGDNEQFF.

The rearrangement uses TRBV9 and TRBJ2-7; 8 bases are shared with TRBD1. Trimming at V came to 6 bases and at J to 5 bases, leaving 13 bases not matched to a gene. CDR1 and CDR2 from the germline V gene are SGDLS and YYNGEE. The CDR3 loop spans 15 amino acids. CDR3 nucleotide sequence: TGTGCCAGCACCACCGGGACAGGACCTCTAGACGAGCAGTACTTC. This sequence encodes CASTTGTGPLDEQYF.

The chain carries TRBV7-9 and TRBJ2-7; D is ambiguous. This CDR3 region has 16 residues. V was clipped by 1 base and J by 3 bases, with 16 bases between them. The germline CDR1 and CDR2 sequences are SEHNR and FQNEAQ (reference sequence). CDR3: CASSLVGLRTGYEQYF. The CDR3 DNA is TGTGCCAGCAGCTTAGTCGGTCTTAGGACCGGCTACGAGCAGTACTTC. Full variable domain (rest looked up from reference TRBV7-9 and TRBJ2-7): DTGVSQNPRHKITKRGQNVTFRCDPISEHNRLYWYRQTLGQGPEFLTYFQNEAQLEKSRLLSDRFSAERPKGSFSTLEIQRTEQGDSAMYLCASSLVGLRTGYEQYFGPGTRLTVT.

The CDR3 bases are TGTGCCAGCAGGCAGCTAGCGGGGAGGGGTAGTAATGAGCAGTTCTTC. Translated: CASRQLAGRGSNEQFF. This rearrangement joins TRBV6-6 to TRBJ2-1, with 9 bases matching TRBD2. The V and J ends lost 6 bases and 7 bases, in that order; junction bases with no gene match: 13. The CDR3 has 16 amino acids. Germline lookup yields CDR1 MNHNY and CDR2 SVGAGI (reference sequence).

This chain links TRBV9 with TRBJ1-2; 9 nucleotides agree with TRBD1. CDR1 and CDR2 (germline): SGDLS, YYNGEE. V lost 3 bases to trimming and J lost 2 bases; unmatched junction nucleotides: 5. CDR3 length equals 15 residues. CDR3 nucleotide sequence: TGTGCCAGCAGCGAGGACGGGACAGGGAACTATGGCTACACCTTC. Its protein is CASSEDGTGNYGYTF. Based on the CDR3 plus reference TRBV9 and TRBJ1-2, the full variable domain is DSGVTQTPKHLITATGQRVTLRCSPRSGDLSVYWYQQSLDQGLQFLIQYYNGEERAKGNILERFSAQQFPDLHSELNLSSLELGDSALYFCASSEDGTGNYGYTFGSGTRLTVV.

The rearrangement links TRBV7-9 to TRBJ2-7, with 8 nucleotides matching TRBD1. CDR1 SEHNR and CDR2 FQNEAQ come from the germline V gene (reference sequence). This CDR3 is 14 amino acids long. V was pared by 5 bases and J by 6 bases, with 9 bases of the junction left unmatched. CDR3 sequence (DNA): TGTGCCAGCAGCCCGTCGACAGGGGTTGGCGAGCAGTACTTC. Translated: CASSPSTGVGEQYF. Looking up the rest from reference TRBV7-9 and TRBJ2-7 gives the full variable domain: DTGVSQNPRHKITKRGQNVTFRCDPISEHNRLYWYRQTLGQGPEFLTYFQNEAQLEKSRLLSDRFSAERPKGSFSTLEIQRTEQGDSAMYLCASSPSTGVGEQYFGPGTRLTVT.

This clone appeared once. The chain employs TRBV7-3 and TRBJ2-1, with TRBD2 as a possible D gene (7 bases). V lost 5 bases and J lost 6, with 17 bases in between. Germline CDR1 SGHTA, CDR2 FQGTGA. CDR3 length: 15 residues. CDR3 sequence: CASSGLRGRANEQFF. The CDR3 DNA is TGTGCCAGCAGCGGCCTAAGGGGGAGGGCCAATGAGCAGTTCTTC.

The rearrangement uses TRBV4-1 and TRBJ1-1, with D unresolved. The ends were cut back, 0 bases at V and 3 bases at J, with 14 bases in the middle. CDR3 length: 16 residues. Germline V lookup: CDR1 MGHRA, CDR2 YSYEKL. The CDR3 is CASSQDLPGLDTEAFF. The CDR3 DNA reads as TGCGCCAGCAGCCAAGATCTGCCAGGTTTGGACACTGAAGCTTTCTTT.

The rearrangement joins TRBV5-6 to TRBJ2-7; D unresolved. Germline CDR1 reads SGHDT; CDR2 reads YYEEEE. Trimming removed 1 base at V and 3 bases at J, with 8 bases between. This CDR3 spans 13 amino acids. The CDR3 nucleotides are TGTGCCAGCAGCTTGTCATCGGTCTACGAGCAGTACTTC. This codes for CASSLSSVYEQYF.

CDR3 in DNA: TGTGCCATCAGGGAAGGGGTCGCGCGGGATGCCGAGCAGTACTTC. It codes for CAIREGVARDAEQYF. The chain joins TRBV10-3 to TRBJ2-7; TRBD2 is a possible D gene (6 bases). V lost 6 bases, J lost 6 bases, and 21 bases lay in between. Germline-derived CDR1 and CDR2 are ENHRY and SYGVKD. The CDR3 has 15 residues.

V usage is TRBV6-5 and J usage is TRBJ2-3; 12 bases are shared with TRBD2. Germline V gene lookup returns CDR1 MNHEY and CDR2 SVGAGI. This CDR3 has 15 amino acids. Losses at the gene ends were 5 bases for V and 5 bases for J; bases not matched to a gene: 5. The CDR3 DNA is TGTGCCAGCAGTATACTAGCGGGAGGAGGAGATACGCAGTATTTT. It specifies CASSILAGGGDTQYF.

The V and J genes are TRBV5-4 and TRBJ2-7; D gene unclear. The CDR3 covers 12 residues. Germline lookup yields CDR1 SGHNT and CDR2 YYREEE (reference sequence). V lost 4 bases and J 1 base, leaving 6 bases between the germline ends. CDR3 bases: TGTGCCAGCAGCCCCGATTCCTACGAGCAGTACTTC. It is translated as CASSPDSYEQYF.